The 10 T cell receptor beta chains presented below share a single source sample, sequenced in a study of cytomegalovirus exposure and HLA in healthy donors. PCR employed 60 Vbeta and 13 Jbeta primers. Clones were read by immunoSEQ multiplex PCR, and TCRdb kept only the in-frame ones, dropping some. Of about 150,000 clones in the sample, 80% are singletons; the top ten hold approximately 6.8%. The sample taken for sequencing was PBMCs. The receptors originated from a male donor in good health and CMV-seropositive.

For this clone: The junction does not match germline at one end; this may be a read error. The rearrangement joins TRBV5-4 to TRBJ1-1; D perhaps matches TRBD1 (5 bases). The CDR3 spans 12 residues. Looked up from germline, CDR1 is SGHNT and CDR2 is YYREEE (reference sequence). CDR3 sequence reads: CASGFKGTEAFF. Written as DNA, the CDR3 is TGTGCCAGCGGCTTCAAGGGGACTGAAGCTTTCTTT. The full variable domain, rest sourced from reference TRBV5-4 and TRBJ1-1, is ETGVTQSPTHLIKTRGQQVTLRCSSQSGHNTVSWYQQALGQGPQFIFQYYREEENGRGNFPPRFSGLQFPNYSSELNVNALELDDSALYLCASGFKGTEAFFGQGTRLTVV.

The V call is TRBV30, the J call TRBJ1-3; D unclear. Germline V gene lookup returns CDR1 GTSNPN and CDR2 SVGIG (reference sequence). This CDR3 contains 15 residues. V lost 0 bases to trimming and J lost 0 bases, with 9 bases between them. The CDR3 DNA reads TGTGCCTGGAGTGTAGACTGGTTCTCTGGAAACACCATATATTTT. Its translation: CAWSVDWFSGNTIYF.

This clone showed up just a few times. The V call is TRBV5-1, the J call TRBJ2-3, with 15 bases aligning to TRBD2. From germline, CDR1 is SGHRS and CDR2 YFSETQ. With V trimmed by 3 bases and J by 5 bases, 7 bases remained unmatched. The CDR3 contains 17 residues. The CDR3 loop is CASSSGLAGGQGDTQYF. DNA for the CDR3: TGCGCCAGCAGCTCCGGACTAGCGGGAGGGCAAGGAGATACGCAGTATTTT.

The rearrangement links TRBV9 to TRBJ2-5; tentative D call: TRBD1 (5 bases). The ends were cut back, 0 bases at V and 4 bases at J, with 22 bases in the middle. The CDR3 has 18 residues. Germline values: CDR1 SGDLS, CDR2 YYNGEE. In nucleotides, the CDR3 is TGTGCCAGCAGCGTAGAGAAGGGTTTGGGTTTGGGGCTAGAGACCCAGTACTTC. This gives the protein CASSVEKGLGLGLETQYF.

The chain has TRBV5-6 and TRBJ2-5; no clear D. V was cut by 2 bases and J by 2 bases, with 10 bases left in between. Germline V CDR1 and CDR2: SGHDT, YYEEEE. The length of the CDR3 is 14 residues. The CDR3: CASSFHSGQETQYF. DNA of the CDR3: TGTGCCAGCAGCTTTCATTCCGGTCAAGAGACCCAGTACTTC.

This chain uses TRBV9 with TRBJ2-7; D is unresolved. V lost 4 bases and J lost 0, with 17 bases in between. The CDR3 totals 16 residues. The germline V gene has CDR1 SGDLS and CDR2 YYNGEE. The CDR3 DNA reads TGTGCCAGCAGCCTCGGCGGTTTCACCAACTCCTACGAGCAGTACTTC. Protein sequence: CASSLGGFTNSYEQYF.

This clone was seen just once. The rearrangement joins TRBV7-9 to TRBJ2-7; 15 positions agree with TRBD2. Germline CDR1 is SEHNR and CDR2 is FQNEAQ (reference sequence). The V gene end was trimmed by 5 bases and the J gene end by 7 bases; junction bases not matched to a gene: 9. This CDR3 spans 16 amino acids. The CDR3: CASSPGLAGGRDEQYF. The CDR3 DNA sequence: TGTGCCAGCAGCCCGGGACTAGCGGGAGGCCGTGATGAGCAGTACTTC.

CDR3 nucleotide sequence: TGTGCCAGCAGTTTCCAGGGGACCCAATCCTACGAGCAGTACTTC. Amino acid sequence: CASSFQGTQSYEQYF. The genes are TRBV28 and TRBJ2-7, with a tentative D call TRBD1 (6 bases). The CDR3 covers 15 residues. Trimming removed 3 bases from V and 1 base from J, with 13 bases in between. The germline gives CDR1 MDHEN, CDR2 SYDVKM.

The CDR3 DNA sequence: TGCGCCAGCAGTGGAAGGGAGTACGAGCAGTACTTC. Translated: CASSGREYEQYF. The J gene is TRBJ2-7, the V gene TRBV5-1; maybe TRBD2 (5 bases). This CDR3 has 12 residues. V was clipped by 5 bases and J by 4 bases, with 10 bases between them. The germline CDR1 and CDR2 sequences are SGHRS and YFSETQ.

The rearrangement links TRBV7-9 to TRBJ2-7; D is ambiguous. The germline CDR1 and CDR2 sequences are SEHNR and FQNEAQ (reference sequence). This CDR3 has 15 amino acids. Trimming stripped 1 base from V and 5 bases from J, with 15 bases between. DNA for the CDR3: TGTGCCAGCAGCTTAGGAACTGACCGAGGAGACGAGCAGTACTTC. It encodes CASSLGTDRGDEQYF.